This TCR beta chain was sequenced in a study of shared clonotypes between healthy human individuals. General study points: It was the few donors that limited the genetic and exposure-history diversity represented.

This clone occurred a few times. Its matching antigen is unknown. Different DNA sequences within this sample yield the same CDR3. CDR3 length equals 12 residues. The germline CDR1 and CDR2 sequences are SGDLS and YYNGEE. Trimming stripped 0 bases from V and 3 bases from J, with 2 bases between. The protocol was immunoSEQ multiplex PCR, while the TCRdb copy is restricted to in-frame clones and leaves out a portion. The sample has some 2.4 million clones; roughly 93% are singletons. The specimen was naive CD4+ T cells from PBMCs. Subset specified: CD45RA+ positively selected. The chain recombines TRBV9 with TRBJ2-3, with no clear D. The TCR originated in a man between 18 and 29 years old in good health. Some clones in this sample may be carry-over from other donors' samples. DNA for the CDR3: TGTGCCAGCAGCGTAGGTACAGATACGCAGTATTTT. Translation gives CASSVGTDTQYF.